The present T cell receptor beta chain was sequenced within a study of regulatory T cells in long-lasting Graves disease. The wider study: Under 3 months of antithyroid drugs had been taken by newly diagnosed Graves' patients.

Trimming took 2 bases from V and 3 from J; bases not matched to a gene: 1. This CDR3 region has 15 residues. Looked up from germline, CDR1 is SGHKS and CDR2 is YYEKEE (reference sequence). The time point here: newly diagnosed GD, antithyroid drugs for less than 3 months. There was RNA extracted from PBMCs, and the TCR library was made from it. A volume of roughly 9.9 milliliters of peripheral blood was collected in EDTA tubes. Libraries of TCR beta came from iRepertoire HTBI primers plus Arm-PCR of CDR3 regions. In TCRdb, the multiplex PCR reads were re-called with MiXCR into one record per CDR3 protein. The data contain 500,000 to 700,000 distinct CDR3 sequences, approximately 15% of them seen just once; the ten biggest clones take up 18%. This clonotype has more than one count but fewer than ten. The likely explanation is a read error, given a far larger clone one base away. The same data also contributed to another study, on T cells in Graves' hyperthyroidism and ophthalmopathy.

The sequencing here drew on peripheral blood mononuclear cells (PBMCs), taken at new diagnosis, from a patient treated with antithyroid drugs. The clonotype originates from a woman aged 30 to 39 with Graves disease. The chain links TRBV5-5 to TRBJ2-3; 12 bases fit TRBD2. The CDR3 is CASSFLAGGTDTQYF. The CDR3 region has the DNA TGTGCCAGCAGCTTTCTAGCGGGAGGGACAGATACGCAGTATTTT.